Listed below are T cell receptor beta chains from one sample, sequenced in a study of T cells in Graves' hyperthyroidism and ophthalmopathy. MiXCR, run by TCRdb on the multiplex PCR reads, gives a single entry per CDR3 protein. Among 340,000 or so distinct CDR3 sequences, roughly 17% were seen once, and the ten largest hold approximately 31%. Sequenced material: blood. Receptor source: a young man with Graves' hyperthyroidism. CDR3s include the opening cysteine and the closing phenylalanine or tryptophan. Fields, in order: D gene, clone size, V gene, J gene, CDR3 DNA, CDR3 protein. The D gene is left open where the match is weak. Only some rows state a clone size, as once, few, many or a class for expanded clones.

D: TRBD2; size: many; V: TRBV20-1; J: TRBJ2-7; DNA: TGCAGTGCTAAGGGACTAGCGGGATACGAGCAGTACTTC; CDR3: CSAKGLAGYEQYF
D: TRBD1; size: NA; V: TRBV30; J: TRBJ1-3; DNA: TGTGCCTGGAGTGTACGTGACAGGGGTTTTGGAAACACCATATATTTT; CDR3: CAWSVRDRGFGNTIYF
D: TRBD2; size: few; V: TRBV4-1; J: TRBJ2-3; DNA: TGCGCCAGCAGCCAAGGGGGTGCTAGCGGAGCCCCAGATACGCAGTATTTT; CDR3: CASSQGGASGAPDTQYF
D: NA; size: many; V: TRBV7-2; J: TRBJ2-1; DNA: TGTGCCAGCAGCTTAGCGCTAGGGCTAGCTCGAAACAATGAGCAGTTCTTC; CDR3: CASSLALGLARNNEQFF
D: NA; size: few; V: TRBV7-9; J: TRBJ1-3; DNA: TGTGCCAGCAGCTTCCTGGGACCTTCGAGCTCTGGAAACACCATATATTTT; CDR3: CASSFLGPSSSGNTIYF
D: TRBD2; size: many; V: TRBV7-9; J: TRBJ2-1; DNA: TGTGCCAGCAGCCCCCGGGCTAGCGGCTACAATGAGCAGTTCTTC; CDR3: CASSPRASGYNEQFF
D: NA; size: NA; V: TRBV3-1; J: TRBJ1-1; DNA: TGTGCCAGCAGCCCAGGAATATCAGGGTACACTGAAGCTTTCTTT; CDR3: CASSPGISGYTEAFF
D: TRBD1; size: few; V: TRBV6-1; J: TRBJ2-5; DNA: TGTGCCAGCAGGCGACAGGGGGCTGGAGAGACCCAGTACTTC; CDR3: CASRRQGAGETQYF
D: TRBD1; size: few; V: TRBV30; J: TRBJ2-1; DNA: TGTGCCTGGAGTGTACCGCTGGGGACAGGGGTTGGAAATGAGCAGTTCTTC; CDR3: CAWSVPLGTGVGNEQFF
D: NA; size: few; V: TRBV14; J: TRBJ2-7; DNA: TGTGCCAGCAGCCATCCTACCGCTATAGGGGGCGCGGGGCCGGGCGACGAGCAGTACTTC; CDR3: CASSHPTAIGGAGPGDEQYF
D: NA; size: many; V: TRBV2; J: TRBJ1-6; DNA: TGTGCCAGCAGTCAGAGCTCCTATAATTCACCCCTCCACTTT; CDR3: CASSQSSYNSPLHF
D: TRBD2; size: NA; V: TRBV10-1; J: TRBJ2-1; DNA: TGCGCCAGCAGTGGAGGGAGGGCCACCCATGAGCAGTTCTTC; CDR3: CASSGGRATHEQFF
D: TRBD1; size: many; V: TRBV6-1; J: TRBJ1-2; DNA: TGTGCCAGCATGTTTTCGGGACAGAACTATGGCTACACCTTC; CDR3: CASMFSGQNYGYTF
D: NA; size: once; V: TRBV11-3; J: TRBJ2-5; DNA: TGTGCCAGCAGCTTTGGGGGGAGACAGCAAGAGACCCAGTACTTC; CDR3: CASSFGGRQQETQYF
D: NA; size: many; V: TRBV18; J: TRBJ2-3; DNA: TGTGCCAGCTCACCGCCGGGAACTAGCACAGATACGCAGTATTTT; CDR3: CASSPPGTSTDTQYF
D: NA; size: NA; V: TRBV9; J: TRBJ2-2; DNA: TGTGCCAGCAGCGTTGTGGGAACCGGGGAGCTGTTTTTT; CDR3: CASSVVGTGELFF
D: NA; size: NA; V: TRBV19; J: TRBJ2-2; DNA: TGTGCCAGTAGTATTTCGTTCGGGGAGCTGTTTTTT; CDR3: CASSISFGELFF
D: NA; size: few; V: TRBV20-1; J: TRBJ1-2; DNA: TGCAGTGCCCTTAGGGGAATCGGGGACTATGGCTACACCTTC; CDR3: CSALRGIGDYGYTF
D: NA; size: NA; V: TRBV12-3/TRBV12-4; J: TRBJ2-3; DNA: TGTGCCAGCAGTTTTTTACTCGCCCCTTCAGCAGATACGCAGTATTTT; CDR3: CASSFLLAPSADTQYF
D: NA; size: NA; V: TRBV2; J: TRBJ2-6; DNA: TGTGCCAGCAGCGTCACCTCAGGGACCTCTGGGGCCAACGTCCTGACTTTC; CDR3: CASSVTSGTSGANVLTF
D: NA; size: many; V: TRBV11-2; J: TRBJ1-6; DNA: TGTGCCAGCAGCTTAGTGGGGGGGTCACCCCTCCACTTT; CDR3: CASSLVGGSPLHF
D: TRBD1; size: many; V: TRBV2; J: TRBJ2-1; DNA: TGTGCCAGCAACAACCGGGACAGGGACAATGAGCAGTTCTTC; CDR3: CASNNRDRDNEQFF
D: TRBD2; size: many; V: TRBV4-2; J: TRBJ2-7; DNA: TGTGCCAGCAGCCAGAAGACTAGCGGGGAATCCTACGAGCAGTACTTC; CDR3: CASSQKTSGESYEQYF
D: TRBD2; size: few; V: TRBV7-3; J: TRBJ2-1; DNA: TGTGCCAGCAGCTCTTCGGGGACTAGCGAGTACAATGAGCAGTTCTTC; CDR3: CASSSSGTSEYNEQFF
D: NA; size: many; V: TRBV7-6; J: TRBJ2-7; DNA: TGTGCCAGCAGCTTAGCGTCTTCGGCAGAACCAGAACAGTACTTC; CDR3: CASSLASSAEPEQYF
D: NA; size: few; V: TRBV15; J: TRBJ2-7; DNA: TGTGCCACCAGCCAACTGCCGGGACCCCTCTACGAGCAGTACTTC; CDR3: CATSQLPGPLYEQYF
D: TRBD2; size: few; V: TRBV20-1; J: TRBJ2-5; DNA: TGCAGTGCCCTAGCGGGAGGGATAAAAGAGACCCAGTACTTC; CDR3: CSALAGGIKETQYF
D: TRBD2; size: many; V: TRBV20-1; J: TRBJ2-3; DNA: TGCAGTGCTGGTGATAGCGGGAGAAACACAGATACGCAGTATTTT; CDR3: CSAGDSGRNTDTQYF
D: NA; size: many; V: TRBV7-3; J: TRBJ2-3; DNA: TGTGCCAGCAGCTCAAGCGGATCTAGCACAGATACGCAGTATTTT; CDR3: CASSSSGSSTDTQYF
D: NA; size: NA; V: TRBV7-9; J: TRBJ2-7; DNA: TGTGCCAGCAGGCTTGGGGGGGCTGACGAGCAGTACTTC; CDR3: CASRLGGADEQYF
D: NA; size: many; V: TRBV2; J: TRBJ1-5; DNA: TGTGCCAGCAACTCGGTGGGTGGCAATCAGCCCCAGCATTTT; CDR3: CASNSVGGNQPQHF
D: NA; size: many; V: TRBV5-6; J: TRBJ2-2; DNA: TGTGCCAGCAGTCGACCGCCTTCGAACACCGGGGAGCTGTTTTTT; CDR3: CASSRPPSNTGELFF
D: TRBD1; size: many; V: TRBV20-1; J: TRBJ2-1; DNA: TGCAGTGAGCGGCCCAGGGGGCAATTAGGTGAGCAGTTCTTC; CDR3: CSERPRGQLGEQFF
D: NA; size: few; V: TRBV11-2; J: TRBJ2-2; DNA: TGTGCCAGCAGCTTATTCCGCAGGAACACCGGGGAGCTGTTTTTT; CDR3: CASSLFRRNTGELFF
D: NA; size: many; V: TRBV12-3/TRBV12-4; J: TRBJ1-2; DNA: TGTGCCAGCAGTATGGGACGGTGGACCCCCGACTATGGCTACACCTTC; CDR3: CASSMGRWTPDYGYTF
D: TRBD2; size: few; V: TRBV29-1; J: TRBJ2-5; DNA: TGCAGCGTTGTAGAATGGGCTAGCGGGACGCAAGAGACCCAGTACTTC; CDR3: CSVVEWASGTQETQYF
D: TRBD1; size: NA; V: TRBV12-3/TRBV12-4; J: TRBJ2-7; DNA: TGTGCCAGCAGAACGACAGGGTCCTACGAGCAGTACTTC; CDR3: CASRTTGSYEQYF